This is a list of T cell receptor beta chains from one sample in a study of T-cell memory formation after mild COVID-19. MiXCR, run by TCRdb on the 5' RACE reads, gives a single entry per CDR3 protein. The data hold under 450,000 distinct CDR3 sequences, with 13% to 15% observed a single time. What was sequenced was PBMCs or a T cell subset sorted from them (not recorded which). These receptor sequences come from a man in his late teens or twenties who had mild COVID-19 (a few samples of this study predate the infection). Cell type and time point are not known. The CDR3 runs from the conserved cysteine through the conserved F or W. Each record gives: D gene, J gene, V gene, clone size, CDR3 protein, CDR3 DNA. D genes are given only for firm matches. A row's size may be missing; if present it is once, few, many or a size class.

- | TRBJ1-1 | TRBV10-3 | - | CAISNRPEADAFF | TGTGCCATCAGTAATCGCCCTGAGGCGGACGCTTTCTTT
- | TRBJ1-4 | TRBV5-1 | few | CASSSDLTNEKLFF | TGCGCCAGCAGCTCGGACTTGACTAATGAAAAACTGTTTTTT
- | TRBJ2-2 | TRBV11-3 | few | CASSLDPGRTGELFF | TGTGCCAGCAGCTTAGACCCGGGTCGGACCGGGGAGCTGTTTTTT
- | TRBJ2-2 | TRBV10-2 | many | CASSSSHGTPNTGELFF | TGCGCCAGCAGTTCCTCCCACGGGACTCCCAACACCGGGGAGCTGTTTTTT
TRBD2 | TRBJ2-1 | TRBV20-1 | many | CSAPPSSMRGGLPRDEQFF | TGCAGTGCACCCCCCTCATCAATGCGGGGGGGCCTCCCCCGCGATGAGCAGTTCTTC
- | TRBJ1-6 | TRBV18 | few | CASSPQRQENNSPLHF | TGTGCCAGCTCACCACAAAGACAGGAAAATAATTCACCCCTCCACTTT
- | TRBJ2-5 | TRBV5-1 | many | CASRFQPGHPQETQYF | TGCGCCAGCAGATTTCAGCCGGGACACCCTCAAGAGACCCAGTACTTC
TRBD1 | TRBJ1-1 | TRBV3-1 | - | CASSQGDRDTEAFF | TGTGCCAGCAGCCAAGGAGACAGGGACACTGAAGCTTTCTTT
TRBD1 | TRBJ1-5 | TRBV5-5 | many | CASSLTGGQPQHF | TGTGCCAGCAGCTTGACAGGGGGTCAGCCCCAGCATTTT
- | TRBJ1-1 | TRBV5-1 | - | CDSSFTTNTEAFF | TGCGACAGCAGCTTTACAACGAACACTGAAGCTTTCTTT
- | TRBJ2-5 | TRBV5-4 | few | CASRVWGYQETQYF | TGTGCCAGCAGGGTGTGGGGCTACCAAGAGACCCAGTACTTC
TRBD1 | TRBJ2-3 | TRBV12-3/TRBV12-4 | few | CASSSSTGGEGTDTQYF | TGTGCCAGCAGTTCCTCGACAGGGGGCGAGGGCACAGATACGCAGTATTTT
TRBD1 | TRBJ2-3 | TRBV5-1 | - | CASSLRGTGRMADTQYF | TGCGCCAGCAGCCTTAGAGGGACAGGGAGGATGGCAGATACGCAGTATTTT
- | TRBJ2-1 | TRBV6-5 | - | CASRGSAYNEQFF | TGTGCCAGTAGAGGCTCCGCTTACAATGAGCAGTTCTTC